These 8 T cell receptor beta chains originate from one sample sequenced in a study of Ad26.COV2.S vaccination and SARS-CoV-2 variants. TCRdb keeps only in-frame clones here, not all; method: immunoSEQ multiplex PCR. The sample gives about 350,000 clones, 75% to 90% of which show up once; under 6% is in the top ten. The treatment here: some 19 received Ad26.COV2.S at low or high dose, single or two shots; about five received placebo; per-sample allocation not given. Day 63 after the first injection of vaccine or placebo was the sampling time. Sequenced here: peripheral blood, sampled in a trial of Ad26.COV2.S vaccine versus placebo. These receptors originate from a person aged 18-65 years who received the Ad26.COV2.S COVID-19 vaccine or a placebo.

The V call is TRBV6-2 or TRBV6-3, the J call TRBJ2-7; TRBD1 aligns across 8 bases. J gave up 3 bases and V 4 bases, and 2 bases lay outside the gene matches. CDR3 length equals 13 residues. Germline V CDR1 and CDR2: MNHEY, SVGEGT. CDR3 DNA sequence: TGTGCCAGCAGTTCCGACAGGGGCTACGAGCAGTACTTC. Translation gives CASSSDRGYEQYF.

This rearrangement joins TRBV7-2 to TRBJ2-7; possible D gene TRBD2, 5 bases. V lost 1 base and J lost 0, with 19 bases in between. Germline assignment: CDR1 SGHTA and CDR2 FQGNSA. This CDR3 has 18 amino acids. The DNA for the CDR3 is TGTGCCAGCAGCTTAGAAATCCTTGGAGGAGGAAGCTCCTACGAGCAGTACTTC. Its protein is CASSLEILGGGSSYEQYF.

The CDR3 spells CASSLIFSTDTQYF. The CDR3 DNA sequence: TGTGCCAGCAGCTTAATCTTTAGCACAGATACGCAGTATTTT. V gene TRBV7-9 combines with J gene TRBJ2-3; D unresolved. The CDR3 totals 14 residues. The V gene's germline CDR1 is SEHNR and CDR2 FQNEAQ (reference sequence). V gave up 2 bases and J gave up 0 bases, with 6 bases separating them.

J is TRBJ1-1 and V is TRBV28; 8 bases line up with TRBD1. Trimming took 3 bases from V and 6 from J; bases not matched to a gene: 9. CDR1 and CDR2 from the germline V gene are MDHEN and SYDVKM. The length of the CDR3 is 15 residues. CDR3 in DNA: TGTGCCAGCAGTTTCTCTCGACAGGGGCTGGCTGAAGCTTTCTTT. This sequence encodes CASSFSRQGLAEAFF.

The sample holds a few counts of this clone. The chain uses TRBV19 and TRBJ1-2; D not certain. Germline CDR1 reads LNHDA; CDR2 reads SQIVND (reference sequence). V was pared by 7 bases and J by 0 bases, with 9 bases between. This CDR3 spans 13 amino acids. In DNA form, the CDR3 reads TGTGCCAGTACTGCGGCAGCTAACTATGGCTACACCTTC. Protein sequence: CASTAAANYGYTF.

V usage is TRBV7-8 and J usage is TRBJ2-2; 7 nucleotides agree with TRBD1. V shed 5 bases and J 0 bases; nucleotides not matched to a gene: 3. The CDR3 is 15 amino acids. Germline lookup yields CDR1 SGHVS and CDR2 FQNEAQ. The CDR3 coding sequence is TGTGCCAGCAGCCTCGGGACAGCGAACACCGGGGAGCTGTTTTTT. Amino acid sequence: CASSLGTANTGELFF.

The chain uses TRBV12-3 or TRBV12-4 and TRBJ1-1; a weak D match, TRBD1 (5 bases). V lost 6 bases, J lost 5 bases, and 10 bases lay in between. CDR3 size: 12 residues. This CDR3 reads CASSAGFTEAFF. The CDR3 bases are TGTGCCAGCAGCGCAGGGTTTACTGAAGCTTTCTTT.

This CDR3 is CASSFGRASYEQYF. Here the CDR3 DNA reads TGTGCCAGCAGCTTCGGCAGGGCCTCCTACGAGCAGTACTTC. V is TRBV5-6 and J is TRBJ2-7; D is perhaps TRBD1 (5 bases). V was cut by 2 bases and J by 0 bases, with 9 bases left in between. Germline V gene sequence: CDR1 SGHDT, CDR2 YYEEEE. CDR3 length: 14 amino acids.